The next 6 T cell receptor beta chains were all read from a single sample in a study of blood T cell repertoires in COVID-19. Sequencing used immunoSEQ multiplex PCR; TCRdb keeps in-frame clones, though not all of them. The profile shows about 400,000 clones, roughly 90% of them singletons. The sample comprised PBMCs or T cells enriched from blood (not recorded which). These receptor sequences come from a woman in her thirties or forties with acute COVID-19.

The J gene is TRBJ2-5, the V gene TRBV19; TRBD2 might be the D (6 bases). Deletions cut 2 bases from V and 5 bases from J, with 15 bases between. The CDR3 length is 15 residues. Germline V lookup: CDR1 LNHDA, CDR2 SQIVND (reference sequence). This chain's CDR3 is CASSISKDYGETQYF. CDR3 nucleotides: TGTGCCAGTAGTATAAGTAAGGACTATGGGGAGACCCAGTACTTC.

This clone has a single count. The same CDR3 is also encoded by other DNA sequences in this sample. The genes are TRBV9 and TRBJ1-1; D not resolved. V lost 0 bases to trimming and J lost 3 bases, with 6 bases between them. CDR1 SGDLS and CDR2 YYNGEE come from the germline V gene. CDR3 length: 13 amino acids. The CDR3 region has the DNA TGTGCCAGCAGCGTAGGAGGGCACACTGAAGCTTTCTTT. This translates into CASSVGGHTEAFF.

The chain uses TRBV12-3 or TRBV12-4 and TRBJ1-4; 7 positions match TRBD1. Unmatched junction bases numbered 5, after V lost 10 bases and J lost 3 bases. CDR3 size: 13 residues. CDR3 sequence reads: CAIKGASNEKLFF. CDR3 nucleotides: TGTGCCATCAAGGGGGCGTCTAATGAAAAACTGTTTTTT.

CDR3 residues: CASSARTSGGPQETQYF. CDR3 nucleotides: TGTGCCAGCAGCGCTCGGACTAGCGGGGGACCTCAAGAGACCCAGTACTTC. The rearrangement joins TRBV3-1 (or the pseudogene TRBV3-2) to TRBJ2-5; the match to TRBD2 covers 13 bases. Germline V gene sequence: CDR1 LGHDT, CDR2 YNNKEL (reference sequence). Germline trimming cut 5 bases from V and 2 bases from J; bases unmatched to any gene: 8. The CDR3 spans 17 residues.

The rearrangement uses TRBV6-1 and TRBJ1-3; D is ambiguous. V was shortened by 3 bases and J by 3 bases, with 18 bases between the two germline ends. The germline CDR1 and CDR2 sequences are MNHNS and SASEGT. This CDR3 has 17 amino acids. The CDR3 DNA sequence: TGTGCCAGCAGTGATCAAGCGACGGGGAGGGTTGGAAACACCATATATTTT. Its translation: CASSDQATGRVGNTIYF.

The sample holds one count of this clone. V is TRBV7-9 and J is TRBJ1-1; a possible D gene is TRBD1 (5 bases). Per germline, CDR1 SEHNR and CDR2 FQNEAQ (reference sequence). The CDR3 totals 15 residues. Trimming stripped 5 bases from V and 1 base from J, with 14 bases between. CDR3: CASSRPGTPNTEAFF. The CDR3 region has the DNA TGTGCCAGCAGCCGTCCCGGGACTCCGAACACTGAAGCTTTCTTT.